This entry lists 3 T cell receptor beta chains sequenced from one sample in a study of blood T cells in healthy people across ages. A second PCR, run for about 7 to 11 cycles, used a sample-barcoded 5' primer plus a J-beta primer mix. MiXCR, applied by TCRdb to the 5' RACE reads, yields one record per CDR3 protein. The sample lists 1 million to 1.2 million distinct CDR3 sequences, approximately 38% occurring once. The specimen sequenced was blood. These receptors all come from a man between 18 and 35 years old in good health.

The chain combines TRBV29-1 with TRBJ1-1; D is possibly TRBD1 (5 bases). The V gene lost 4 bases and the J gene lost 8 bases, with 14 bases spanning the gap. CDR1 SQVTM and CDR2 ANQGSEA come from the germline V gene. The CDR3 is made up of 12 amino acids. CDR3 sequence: CSVVYRSLEAFF. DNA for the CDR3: TGCAGCGTTGTTTACAGGAGCTTAGAAGCTTTCTTT.

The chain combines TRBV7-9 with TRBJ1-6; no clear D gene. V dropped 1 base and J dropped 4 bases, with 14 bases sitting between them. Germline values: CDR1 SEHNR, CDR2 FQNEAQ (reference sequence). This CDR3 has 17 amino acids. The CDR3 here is CASSLVLEHRYNSPLHF. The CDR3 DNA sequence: TGTGCCAGCAGCTTAGTTCTGGAACACCGATATAATTCACCCCTCCACTTT.

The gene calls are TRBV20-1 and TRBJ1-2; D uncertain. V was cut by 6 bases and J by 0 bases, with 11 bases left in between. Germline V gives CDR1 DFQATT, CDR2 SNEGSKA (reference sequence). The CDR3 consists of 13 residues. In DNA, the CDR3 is TGCAGTGCCCGGACCGAAGCTAACTATGGCTACACCTTC. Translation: CSARTEANYGYTF.